A single sample is the source of the 19 T cell receptor beta chains below, sequenced in a study of cytomegalovirus exposure and HLA in healthy donors. Use of 60 Vbeta and 13 Jbeta primers characterized the PCR. Clones were sequenced by immunoSEQ multiplex PCR, and TCRdb holds only the in-frame ones, with some missing. The repertoire holds 100,000 or so clones, with about 80% as singletons. The specimen sequenced was PBMCs. These receptor sequences come from a female donor in good health and CMV-seropositive.

The chain carries TRBV5-4 and TRBJ1-2, with D tentatively TRBD1 (6 bases). V lost 4 bases to trimming and J lost 7 bases, with 23 bases between them. Germline V gives CDR1 SGHNT, CDR2 YYREEE (reference sequence). CDR3 size: 16 residues. CDR3 region: CASSTPGPGLGGGYTF. The DNA for the CDR3 is TGTGCCAGCAGCACGCCGGGCCCAGGCCTAGGGGGTGGCTACACCTTC.

Here the CDR3 DNA reads TGCGCCAGCAGCTTGGGACAGCTCTACGAGCAGTACTTC. It codes for CASSLGQLYEQYF. The V gene is TRBV5-1, the J gene TRBJ2-7; D is possibly TRBD1 (5 bases). The V gene lost 0 bases and the J gene lost 3 bases, with 7 bases spanning the gap. Germline CDR1 SGHRS, CDR2 YFSETQ. This CDR3 is built from 13 residues.

V is TRBV7-2 and J is TRBJ2-7; a possible D gene is TRBD1 (5 bases). Germline assignment: CDR1 SGHTA and CDR2 FQGNSA. The CDR3 sequence is 16 residues long. Trimming left V 5 bases short and J 2 bases short, with 19 bases between. CDR3 coding DNA: TGTGCCAGCAGCGCCGACAGTTTTCCTTTCCCCTACGAGCAGTACTTC. Residues: CASSADSFPFPYEQYF.

V is TRBV5-1 and J is TRBJ2-1; 8 positions match TRBD1. CDR3 length: 14 amino acids. V lost 2 bases and J lost 9; bases outside the gene matches: 7. CDR1 is SGHRS, CDR2 YFSETQ, per germline. CDR3 sequence (DNA): TGCGCCAGCAGCTTTGGGACAGGACAAAGTGAGCAGTTCTTC. Translation gives CASSFGTGQSEQFF.

The chain joins TRBV4-1 to TRBJ2-7, with TRBD2 matching over 12 bases. Germline V gives CDR1 MGHRA, CDR2 YSYEKL. The CDR3 is made up of 16 amino acids. The V segment lost 0 bases and the J segment 3 bases; nucleotides outside the gene matches: 3. The CDR3 nucleotides read TGCGCCAGCAGCCAAGAGGCGACTAGCGGGGGCTACGAGCAGTACTTC. Residues: CASSQEATSGGYEQYF.

This chain links TRBV6-5 with TRBJ1-2, with TRBD1 matching 8 bases. CDR3 length equals 15 residues. V shed 1 base, J shed 3 bases, and the junction held 4 bases outside the gene matches. Germline V gene lookup returns CDR1 MNHEY and CDR2 SVGAGI. CDR3 protein: CASSYLSGGYYGYTF. The CDR3 nucleotides are TGTGCCAGCAGTTACTTGTCAGGGGGCTACTATGGCTACACCTTC.

The V gene is TRBV5-1, the J gene TRBJ2-6; 8 nucleotides align to TRBD2. Germline assignment: CDR1 SGHRS and CDR2 YFSETQ. The V segment lost 4 bases and the J segment 0 bases; nucleotides outside the gene matches: 6. This CDR3 region has 17 residues. CDR3 DNA sequence: TGCGCCAGCAGCCCTACTAGCGGAGCCTCTGGGGCCAACGTCCTGACTTTC. It is translated as CASSPTSGASGANVLTF.

The CDR3 spells CASSRSSGNTIYF. The CDR3 DNA follows: TGTGCCAGCAGCCGGAGCTCTGGAAACACCATATATTTT. This chain connects TRBV7-9 to TRBJ1-3; D is undetermined. The CDR3 sequence is 13 residues long. Deletions cut 5 bases from V and 0 bases from J, with 5 bases between. Germline V gives CDR1 SEHNR, CDR2 FQNEAQ (reference sequence).

This clone was detected only a few times. The V and J genes are TRBV7-9 and TRBJ2-7; 9 bases are shared with TRBD1. Germline V gene lookup returns CDR1 SEHNR and CDR2 FQNEAQ (reference sequence). Trimming at V came to 1 base and at J to 0 bases, leaving 4 bases not matched to a gene. CDR3 length: 16 amino acids. As DNA, the CDR3 is TGTGCCAGCAGCTTAGTACAGACAGGGGGCTCCTACGAGCAGTACTTC. Protein sequence: CASSLVQTGGSYEQYF.

The genes are TRBV7-2 and TRBJ2-7; maybe TRBD2 (7 bases). Germline V gives CDR1 SGHTA, CDR2 FQGNSA. CDR3 length: 15 amino acids. Trimming pared 2 bases from V and 5 bases from J, leaving 16 bases between. The CDR3: CASSLREGGWDEQYF. The CDR3 region has the DNA TGTGCCAGCAGCTTAAGGGAGGGGGGATGGGACGAGCAGTACTTC.

This clone has just one count. This rearrangement joins TRBV5-1 to TRBJ2-2; tentatively, D is TRBD2 (6 bases). Trimming removed 7 bases at V and 7 bases at J, with 17 bases between. Germline loops: CDR1 SGHRS, CDR2 YFSETQ. This CDR3 contains 14 residues. Here the CDR3 reads CASQTGLWGGELFF. CDR3 bases: TGCGCCAGCCAAACGGGACTCTGGGGCGGGGAGCTGTTTTTT.

The V gene is TRBV7-2, the J gene TRBJ2-2; 7 bases match TRBD2. After removal of 3 bases from V and 4 bases from J, the junction contained 5 bases not matched to a gene. CDR3 length: 15 residues. Per the germline V gene, CDR1 is SGHTA and CDR2 is FQGNSA. CDR3 in amino acids: CASSLGGSGTGELFF. CDR3 sequence (DNA): TGTGCCAGCAGCTTGGGGGGGAGTGGCACCGGGGAGCTGTTTTTT.

This clone was seen only a few times. The chain is built from TRBV11-2 and TRBJ2-7; D is perhaps TRBD2 (6 bases). The germline gives CDR1 SGHAT, CDR2 FQNNGV. The CDR3 is 16 residues long. Trimming took off 2 bases at V and 3 bases at J, with 17 bases between the two ends. The chain's CDR3 is CASSLYGGTTFYEQYF. CDR3 nucleotide sequence: TGTGCCAGCAGCTTATACGGCGGGACCACATTCTACGAGCAGTACTTC.

V gene TRBV6-6 combines with J gene TRBJ2-1; D possibly corresponds to TRBD1 (5 bases). The V end was cut by 6 bases, the J end by 3 bases, with 9 bases between. Germline CDR1 MNHNY, CDR2 SVGAGI (reference sequence). The CDR3 spans 13 residues. In DNA, the CDR3 is TGTGCCAGCAGAGACGACAGCTACAATGAGCAGTTCTTC. Its protein is CASRDDSYNEQFF.

J is TRBJ2-3 and V is TRBV9, with TRBD2 matching 7 bases. This CDR3 is 15 amino acids long. CDR1 and CDR2 (germline): SGDLS, YYNGEE. J gave up 2 bases and V 7 bases, and 10 bases lay outside the gene matches. This CDR3 reads CASSRGGGYTDTQYF. The CDR3 DNA is TGTGCCAGCTCCCGGGGCGGGGGATACACAGATACGCAGTATTTT. The full variable domain, with the rest looked up from reference TRBV9 and TRBJ2-3, is DSGVTQTPKHLITATGQRVTLRCSPRSGDLSVYWYQQSLDQGLQFLIQYYNGEERAKGNILERFSAQQFPDLHSELNLSSLELGDSALYFCASSRGGGYTDTQYFGPGTRLTVL.

This chain connects TRBV7-2 to TRBJ1-5; a weak D match, TRBD1 (5 bases). Trimming pared 1 base from V and 10 bases from J, leaving 11 bases between. The CDR3 is 13 amino acids. Germline CDR1 reads SGHTA; CDR2 reads FQGNSA. The CDR3 here is CASSLDGGRPQHF. Written as DNA, the CDR3 is TGTGCCAGCAGCTTAGATGGGGGGAGACCCCAGCATTTT.

The V call is TRBV30, the J call TRBJ1-2; 12 bases line up with TRBD1. After removal of 0 bases from V and 8 bases from J, the junction contained 1 base not matched to a gene. The CDR3 loop spans 13 amino acids. CDR1 is GTSNPN, CDR2 SVGIG, per germline (reference sequence). The CDR3 region is CAWSVGTGGGYTF. CDR3 bases: TGTGCCTGGAGTGTAGGGACAGGGGGCGGCTACACCTTC.

Notes on this clone: At one end the junction does not follow the germline gene, possibly because of a read error. The V call is TRBV2, the J call TRBJ2-4; 7 bases agree with TRBD2. The CDR3 has 16 amino acids. Germline CDR1 is SNHLY and CDR2 is FYNNEI. CDR3 nucleotide sequence: TGTGCCAGCAGAAAGGCTAGCGGTACTAGGGCGAACAGTCAGTACTTC. It translates to CASRKASGTRANSQYF.

This clone was detected only a few times. The rearrangement uses TRBV11-2 and TRBJ2-1; maybe TRBD2 (5 bases). Germline CDR1 reads SGHAT; CDR2 reads FQNNGV. This CDR3 is 13 amino acids long. The V and J ends lost 5 bases and 7 bases respectively, with 12 bases between them. The CDR3 DNA reads TGTGCCAGCAGCCGCAACCGGGGTAATGAGCAGTTCTTC. Protein product: CASSRNRGNEQFF.